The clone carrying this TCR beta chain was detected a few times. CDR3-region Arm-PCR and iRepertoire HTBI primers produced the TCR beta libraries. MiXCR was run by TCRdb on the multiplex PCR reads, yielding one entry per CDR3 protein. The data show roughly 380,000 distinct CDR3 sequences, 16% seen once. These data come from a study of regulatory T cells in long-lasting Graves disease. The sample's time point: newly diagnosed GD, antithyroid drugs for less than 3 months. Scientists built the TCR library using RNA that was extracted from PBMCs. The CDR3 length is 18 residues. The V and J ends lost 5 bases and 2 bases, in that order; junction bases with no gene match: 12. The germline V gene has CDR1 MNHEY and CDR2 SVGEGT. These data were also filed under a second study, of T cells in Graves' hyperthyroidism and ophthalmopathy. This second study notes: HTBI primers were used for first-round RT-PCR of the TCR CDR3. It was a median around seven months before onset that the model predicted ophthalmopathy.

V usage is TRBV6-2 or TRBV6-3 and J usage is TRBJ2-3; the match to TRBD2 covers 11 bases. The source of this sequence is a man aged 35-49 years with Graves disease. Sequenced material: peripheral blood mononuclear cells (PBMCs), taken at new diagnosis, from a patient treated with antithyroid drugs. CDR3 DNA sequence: TGTGCCAGCAGTGAATTCGGGCTAGCGGGGGGCCTCACAGATACGCAGTATTTT. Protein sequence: CASSEFGLAGGLTDTQYF.